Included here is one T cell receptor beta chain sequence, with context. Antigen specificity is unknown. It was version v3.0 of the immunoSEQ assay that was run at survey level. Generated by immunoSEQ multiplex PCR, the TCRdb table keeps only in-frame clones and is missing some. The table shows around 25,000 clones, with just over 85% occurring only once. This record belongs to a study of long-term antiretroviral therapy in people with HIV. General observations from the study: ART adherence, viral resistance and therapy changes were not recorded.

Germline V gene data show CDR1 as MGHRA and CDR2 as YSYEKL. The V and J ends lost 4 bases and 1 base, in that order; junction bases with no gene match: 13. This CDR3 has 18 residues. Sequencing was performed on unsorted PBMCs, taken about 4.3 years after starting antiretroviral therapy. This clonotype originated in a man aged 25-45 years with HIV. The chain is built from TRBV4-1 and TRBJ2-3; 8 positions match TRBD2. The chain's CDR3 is CASSLSPVGRGGTDTQYF. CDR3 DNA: TGCGCCAGCAGCCTTAGCCCGGTGGGGCGGGGGGGCACAGATACGCAGTATTTT.